These T cell receptor beta chains were read from a single sample in a study of technical replicates of blood from several donors. Generated by immunoSEQ multiplex PCR, the TCRdb table keeps only in-frame clones and is missing some. The sample holds around 70,000 clones; approximately 95% are singletons and the top ten take about 0.25%. Material: T cells isolated from PBMCs. The source of these receptors is a human donor in good health. Both conserved end residues are part of each CDR3. D genes are given only for firm matches. Clone size appears in some rows only: once, few, many, or a class for an expanded clone.

J gene: TRBJ1-3; clone size: -; D gene: -; V gene: TRBV14; CDR3 protein: CASSQDRGPLAGNTIYF; CDR3 DNA: TGTGCCAGCAGCCAAGACAGGGGACCCTTGGCTGGAAACACCATATATTTT
J gene: TRBJ2-1; clone size: -; D gene: TRBD2; V gene: TRBV25-1; CDR3 protein: CASSESQREPQFF; CDR3 DNA: TGTGCCAGCAGTGAATCGCAGCGGGAACCGCAGTTCTTC
J gene: TRBJ2-1; clone size: -; D gene: -; V gene: TRBV29-1; CDR3 protein: CSALVGTAGVNEQFF; CDR3 DNA: TGCAGCGCTTTGGTGGGGACAGCGGGGGTCAATGAGCAGTTCTTC
J gene: TRBJ1-2; clone size: -; D gene: TRBD1; V gene: TRBV7-8; CDR3 protein: CASSRRTGGTNYGYTF; CDR3 DNA: TGTGCCAGCAGCAGACGGACAGGGGGCACGAACTATGGCTACACCTTC
J gene: TRBJ1-4; clone size: -; D gene: -; V gene: TRBV27; CDR3 protein: CASSHRVMATNEKLFF; CDR3 DNA: TGTGCCAGCAGTCACAGGGTGATGGCAACTAATGAAAAACTGTTTTTT
J gene: TRBJ2-2; clone size: -; D gene: -; V gene: TRBV4-1; CDR3 protein: CASSRQQGEGGELFF; CDR3 DNA: TGCGCCAGCAGCCGGCAACAGGGGGAGGGCGGGGAGCTGTTTTTT
J gene: TRBJ1-2; clone size: -; D gene: -; V gene: TRBV7-9; CDR3 protein: CASSLTFGGNYGYTF; CDR3 DNA: TGTGCCAGCAGCTTAACGTTCGGCGGGAACTATGGCTACACCTTC
J gene: TRBJ2-1; clone size: -; D gene: -; V gene: TRBV19; CDR3 protein: CASSIGGGDEQFF; CDR3 DNA: TGTGCCAGTAGTATTGGAGGGGGCGATGAGCAGTTCTTC
J gene: TRBJ2-5; clone size: -; D gene: TRBD2; V gene: TRBV6-1; CDR3 protein: CASSDGGGPFLQETQYF; CDR3 DNA: TGTGCCAGCAGTGATGGGGGAGGGCCTTTCCTCCAAGAGACCCAGTACTTC
J gene: TRBJ2-1; clone size: -; D gene: -; V gene: TRBV10-3; CDR3 protein: CAISESIRESYNEQFF; CDR3 DNA: TGTGCCATCAGTGAGTCGATACGGGAATCCTACAATGAGCAGTTCTTC
J gene: TRBJ2-7; clone size: -; D gene: TRBD1; V gene: TRBV5-1; CDR3 protein: CASSLRGQDYEQYF; CDR3 DNA: TGCGCCAGCAGCTTGAGGGGACAGGACTACGAGCAGTACTTC
J gene: TRBJ2-7; clone size: -; D gene: TRBD2; V gene: TRBV29-1; CDR3 protein: CSVGRAGPSREQYF; CDR3 DNA: TGCAGCGTGGGCCGAGCGGGGCCCTCTCGGGAGCAGTACTTC
J gene: TRBJ2-7; clone size: -; D gene: TRBD2; V gene: TRBV19; CDR3 protein: CASSMGSGGFYEQYF; CDR3 DNA: TGTGCCAGTAGTATGGGTAGCGGGGGGTTTTACGAGCAGTACTTC
J gene: TRBJ2-7; clone size: -; D gene: -; V gene: TRBV5-4; CDR3 protein: CASGDQTGADVQYF; CDR3 DNA: TGTGCCAGCGGAGATCAGACAGGTGCGGATGTGCAGTACTTC
J gene: TRBJ1-3; clone size: -; D gene: -; V gene: TRBV6-6; CDR3 protein: CASRLIPDRGNTIYF; CDR3 DNA: TGTGCCAGCAGACTAATACCGGACAGAGGAAACACCATATATTTT
J gene: TRBJ2-7; clone size: -; D gene: TRBD1; V gene: TRBV10-3; CDR3 protein: CAISGRQGKSSYEQYF; CDR3 DNA: TGTGCCATCAGTGGGAGACAGGGAAAGAGCTCCTACGAGCAGTACTTC
J gene: TRBJ1-4; clone size: -; D gene: -; V gene: TRBV2; CDR3 protein: CASSYYWEGEKLFF; CDR3 DNA: TGTGCCAGCAGTTACTATTGGGAGGGGGAAAAACTGTTTTTT
J gene: TRBJ2-7; clone size: -; D gene: TRBD2; V gene: TRBV6-5; CDR3 protein: CASSAQREIGYEQYF; CDR3 DNA: TGTGCCAGCAGTGCCCAGCGGGAGATTGGCTACGAGCAGTACTTC
J gene: TRBJ1-2; clone size: -; D gene: -; V gene: TRBV9; CDR3 protein: CASSVVEGVDGYTF; CDR3 DNA: TGTGCCAGCAGCGTAGTTGAGGGGGTGGATGGCTACACCTTC
J gene: TRBJ2-5; clone size: -; D gene: TRBD1; V gene: TRBV7-7; CDR3 protein: CASSSGQGALETQYF; CDR3 DNA: TGTGCTAGCAGTTCGGGACAGGGGGCTTTGGAGACCCAGTACTTC
J gene: TRBJ2-7; clone size: few; D gene: TRBD2; V gene: TRBV5-4; CDR3 protein: CASSPTSGRGPYEQYF; CDR3 DNA: TGTGCCAGCAGCCCGACTAGCGGGAGAGGACCCTACGAGCAGTACTTC
J gene: TRBJ1-4; clone size: -; D gene: -; V gene: TRBV27; CDR3 protein: CASSWSLAGQLFF; CDR3 DNA: TGTGCCAGCAGTTGGAGTTTAGCGGGACAACTGTTTTTT